These T cell receptor beta chains were read from a single sample in a study of cytomegalovirus exposure and HLA in healthy donors. The table came from immunoSEQ multiplex PCR; TCRdb's copy has only in-frame clones and leaves some out. The repertoire consists of 150,000 or so clones, with less than 90% occurring once and the leading ten covering under 2%. Sequences were obtained from PBMCs. These receptor sequences come from a young man in good health and CMV-seronegative. Both conserved end residues are part of each CDR3. The D gene is left open where the match is weak. The size of a clone is reported for some rows only, either as once, few or many, or as a class for expanded clones.

D gene	V gene	J gene	clone size	CDR3 protein	CDR3 DNA
-	TRBV18	TRBJ2-7	-	CASSPRAYEQYF	TGTGCCAGCTCACCACGAGCCTACGAGCAGTACTTC
TRBD2	TRBV29-1	TRBJ2-3	-	CSVCSGGTSTDTQYF	TGCAGCGTTTGTAGCGGGGGAACTAGCACAGATACGCAGTATTTT
-	TRBV15	TRBJ2-2	-	CATSRGTGSGELFF	TGTGCCACCAGCAGAGGTACAGGGAGCGGGGAGCTGTTTTTT
TRBD1	TRBV18	TRBJ1-1	-	CASSPGPGTESEAFF	TGTGCCAGCTCACCAGGACCAGGGACAGAGAGTGAAGCTTTCTTT
-	TRBV4-3	TRBJ2-6	-	CASSQLGSNSGANVLTF	TGCGCCAGCAGCCAACTAGGAAGCAACTCTGGGGCCAACGTCCTGACTTTC
-	TRBV5-4	TRBJ2-7	-	CASSQQGYEQYF	TGTGCCAGCAGCCAACAGGGCTACGAGCAGTACTTC
-	TRBV6-1	TRBJ1-1	-	CASSEPTGGTEAFF	TGTGCCAGCAGTGAACCCACGGGGGGAACTGAAGCTTTCTTT
-	TRBV18	TRBJ2-2	-	CASTSPDRPTGELFF	TGTGCCAGCACCTCCCCCGACAGGCCCACCGGGGAGCTGTTTTTT
-	TRBV9	TRBJ2-3	-	CASSVDSPDTQYF	TGTGCCAGCAGCGTAGACTCCCCAGATACGCAGTATTTT
-	TRBV10-3	TRBJ1-1	-	CAISAGGRDAFF	TGTGCCATCTCGGCGGGGGGGCGAGATGCTTTCTTT
TRBD1	TRBV19	TRBJ2-7	-	CASSLGGQVQGEQYF	TGTGCCAGTAGTCTGGGGGGACAGGTCCAGGGCGAGCAGTACTTC
-	TRBV28	TRBJ1-5	-	CASSLSSRNQPQHF	TGTGCCAGCAGTTTGTCTAGCCGCAATCAGCCCCAGCATTTT
-	TRBV19	TRBJ1-5	-	CASSIQGGNQPQHF	TGTGCCAGTAGTATACAGGGTGGCAATCAGCCCCAGCATTTT
-	TRBV4-1	TRBJ2-7	once	CASSPWGRESSYEQYF	TGCGCCAGCAGCCCGTGGGGGCGGGAGAGCTCCTACGAGCAGTACTTC
-	TRBV7-9	TRBJ2-7	-	CASSLAGPVPYEQYF	TGTGCCAGCAGCTTAGCGGGGCCCGTCCCCTACGAGCAGTACTTC
-	TRBV29-1	TRBJ2-7	-	CSVMTDGSYEQYF	TGCAGCGTCATGACTGATGGCTCCTACGAGCAGTACTTC
-	TRBV11-2	TRBJ2-7	-	CASRAHSYEQYF	TGTGCCAGCAGGGCCCATTCCTACGAGCAGTACTTC
-	TRBV11-2	TRBJ2-3	-	CASSLYTRRTDTQYF	TGTGCCAGCAGCCTATATACCAGGCGCACAGATACGCAGTATTTT
TRBD2	TRBV6-5	TRBJ2-1	-	CASTRLAGAYNEQFF	TGTGCCAGCACCAGACTAGCGGGGGCTTACAATGAGCAGTTCTTC
-	TRBV28	TRBJ1-1	-	CASRHRVLTEAFF	TGTGCCAGCAGGCACAGGGTATTGACTGAAGCTTTCTTT
TRBD1	TRBV10-3	TRBJ2-4	-	CAISEAGTGAKNIQYF	TGTGCCATCAGTGAGGCAGGGACAGGGGCCAAAAACATTCAGTACTTC
TRBD2	TRBV6-6	TRBJ2-5	-	CVSTLRSSGEETQYF	TGTGTCAGCACCCTACGCTCTAGCGGGGAAGAGACCCAGTACTTC
-	TRBV13	TRBJ2-7	once	CASSSRLVSYEQYF	TGTGCCAGCAGCAGCAGACTAGTCTCCTACGAGCAGTACTTC
TRBD2	TRBV7-9	TRBJ2-7	-	CSSSLAGVAYEQYF	TGTTCCAGCAGCTTAGCGGGAGTAGCCTACGAGCAGTACTTC
TRBD1	TRBV2	TRBJ1-2	-	CASSRPGQGSDGYTF	TGTGCCAGCAGCAGGCCGGGACAGGGTTCCGATGGCTACACCTTC
-	TRBV2	TRBJ1-1	-	CASGGLRTEAFF	TGTGCCAGCGGGGGCCTGCGGACTGAAGCTTTCTTT
TRBD2	TRBV4-1	TRBJ2-1	-	CASSPGLAGGPSYNEQFF	TGCGCCAGCAGTCCGGGACTAGCGGGGGGCCCCTCCTACAATGAGCAGTTCTTC
-	TRBV27	TRBJ2-7	-	CASSSTPTGSYEQYF	TGTGCCAGCAGTTCTACCCCAACAGGATCCTACGAGCAGTACTTC
-	TRBV2	TRBJ2-7	few	CASSPETVYEQYF	TGTGCCAGCAGTCCCGAGACAGTCTACGAGCAGTACTTC
-	TRBV2	TRBJ2-2	-	CASSEPAGTGELFF	TGTGCCAGCAGTGAACCAGCAGGCACCGGGGAGCTGTTTTTT
TRBD2	TRBV7-2	TRBJ2-2	once	CASSPLSSGTGELFF	TGTGCCAGCAGCCCGCTATCTAGCGGTACCGGGGAGCTGTTTTTT
TRBD2	TRBV5-4	TRBJ2-5	-	CASSSGLAGKQETQYF	TGTGCCAGCAGCTCGGGACTAGCGGGAAAACAAGAGACCCAGTACTTC
TRBD1	TRBV5-1	TRBJ2-1	-	CASRIGQGASYNEQFF	TGCGCCAGCAGAATAGGACAGGGCGCATCCTACAATGAGCAGTTCTTC
TRBD2	TRBV6-5	TRBJ2-3	-	CASSYSGGTSTDTQYF	TGTGCCAGCAGTTACTCCGGGGGGACTAGCACAGATACGCAGTATTTT
TRBD2	TRBV7-9	TRBJ2-7	-	CASSPGGSVYEQYF	TGTGCCAGCAGCCCGGGGGGGTCGGTCTACGAGCAGTACTTC
-	TRBV7-2	TRBJ1-2	-	CASSLAYSNYGYTF	TGTGCCAGCAGCTTAGCCTACAGTAACTATGGCTACACCTTC
TRBD2	TRBV4-3	TRBJ2-2	-	CASSQDPSGTDTGELFF	TGCGCCAGCAGCCAAGATCCTAGCGGGACCGACACCGGGGAGCTGTTTTTT
-	TRBV2	TRBJ2-7	-	CASSPSQVGGYEQYF	TGTGCCAGCAGCCCCAGCCAGGTGGGGGGCTACGAGCAGTACTTC
-	TRBV18	TRBJ2-5	-	CASSPSAATDQETQYF	TGTGCCAGCTCACCCTCCGCTGCTACCGATCAAGAGACCCAGTACTTC
-	TRBV7-9	TRBJ2-3	-	CASSAYVLGAADTQYF	TGTGCCAGCAGCGCCTACGTCTTGGGGGCTGCAGATACGCAGTATTTT
-	TRBV6-1	TRBJ1-2	-	CASSEAPTGHYGYTF	TGTGCCAGCAGTGAAGCGCCGACAGGACACTATGGCTACACCTTC
-	TRBV29-1	TRBJ1-2	-	CSVEGVWGYTF	TGCAGCGTCGAAGGCGTCTGGGGCTACACCTTC